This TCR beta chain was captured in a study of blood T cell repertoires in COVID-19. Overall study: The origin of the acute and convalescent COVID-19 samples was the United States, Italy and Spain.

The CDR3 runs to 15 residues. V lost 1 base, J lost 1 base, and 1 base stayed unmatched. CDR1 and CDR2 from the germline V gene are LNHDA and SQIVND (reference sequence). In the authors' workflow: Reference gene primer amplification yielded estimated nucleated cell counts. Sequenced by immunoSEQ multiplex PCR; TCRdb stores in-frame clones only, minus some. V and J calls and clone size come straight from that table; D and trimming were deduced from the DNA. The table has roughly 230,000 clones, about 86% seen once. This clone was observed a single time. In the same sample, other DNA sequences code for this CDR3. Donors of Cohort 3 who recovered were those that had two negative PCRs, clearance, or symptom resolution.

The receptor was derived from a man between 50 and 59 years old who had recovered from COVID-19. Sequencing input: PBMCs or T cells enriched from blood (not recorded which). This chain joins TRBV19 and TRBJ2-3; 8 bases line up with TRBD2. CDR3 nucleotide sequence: TGTGCCAGTAGTATAGTCGGGGGGGGCACAGATACGCAGTATTTT. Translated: CASSIVGGGTDTQYF.